These 15 T cell receptor beta chains share one sample of origin, sequenced in a study of T cell responses to AZD1222 COVID-19 vaccine. Libraries were prepared by immunoSEQ multiplex PCR; TCRdb keeps only in-frame clonotypes and omits some of them. The sample includes 75,000 to 100,000 clones, more than 90% of them seen just once. Sequencing was performed on peripheral blood, taken on day 0 of AZD1222 vaccination. The receptors come from an adult in good health.

The V gene is TRBV19, the J gene TRBJ1-1, with no clear D. The CDR3 extends over 13 amino acids. The ends were cut back, 4 bases at V and 5 bases at J, with 11 bases in the middle. Germline CDR1 reads LNHDA; CDR2 reads SQIVND (reference sequence). This CDR3 is CASSTGRWTEAFF. CDR3 nucleotides: TGTGCCAGTAGTACGGGTAGGTGGACTGAAGCTTTCTTT.

The genes are TRBV28 and TRBJ1-2, with 8 bases that match TRBD1. V lost 6 bases and J lost 8; bases outside the gene matches: 11. Germline CDR1 reads MDHEN; CDR2 reads SYDVKM. The CDR3 is made up of 14 amino acids. The CDR3 sequence: CASSPVTGGGGYTF. The CDR3 DNA reads as TGTGCCAGCAGCCCCGTCACAGGGGGGGGAGGCTACACCTTC.

The gene calls are TRBV4-2 and TRBJ2-2; TRBD1 aligns across 8 bases. Germline V lookup: CDR1 LGHNA, CDR2 YNFKEQ. This CDR3 contains 17 residues. The J segment lost 1 base and the V segment lost 2 bases, leaving 6 bases of the junction unmatched. CDR3 sequence (DNA): TGTGCCAGCAGCCAAAGTGCCGGGACAGGGAACACCGGGGAGCTGTTTTTT. This sequence encodes CASSQSAGTGNTGELFF.

The chain links TRBV10-3 to TRBJ1-2; 8 nucleotides align to TRBD1. The CDR3 covers 14 residues. Germline assignment: CDR1 ENHRY and CDR2 SYGVKD. The J segment lost 2 bases and the V segment lost 5 bases, leaving 4 bases of the junction unmatched. The CDR3 nucleotides read TGTGCCATCAGTCCCGACAGGGGCAACTATGGCTACACCTTC. It encodes CAISPDRGNYGYTF.

The chain joins TRBV21-1 to TRBJ1-2; TRBD1 was called by the table and not checked on the DNA. TRBV21-1 corresponds to a pseudogene. The CDR3 totals 15 residues. Here the CDR3 reads CASSTPRRTGDGYTF. CDR3 sequence (DNA): TGTGCCAGCAGCACCCCTCGTAGGACAGGGGACGGCTACACCTTC.

The genes are TRBV7-9 and TRBJ1-4; D is uncertain. Germline V lookup: CDR1 SEHNR, CDR2 FQNEAQ (reference sequence). The CDR3 consists of 16 residues. The V and J ends lost 0 bases and 2 bases respectively, with 10 bases between them. The CDR3 DNA is TGTGCCAGCAGCTTAGCCCTAGGGCCTACTAATGAAAAACTGTTTTTT. Encoded protein: CASSLALGPTNEKLFF.

The chain combines TRBV27 with TRBJ2-2; weak D call: TRBD1 (6 bases). This CDR3 has 19 residues. V lost 0 bases and J 1 base, leaving 18 bases between the germline ends. Looked up from germline, CDR1 is MNHEY and CDR2 is SMNVEV (reference sequence). This CDR3 is CASSLSMHRVIKNTGELFF. CDR3 DNA sequence: TGTGCCAGCAGTTTATCGATGCACAGGGTGATCAAGAACACCGGGGAGCTGTTTTTT.

This chain joins TRBV27 and TRBJ2-2; 7 bases line up with TRBD1. The germline V gene encodes CDR1 MNHEY and CDR2 SMNVEV (reference sequence). J was trimmed by 3 bases and V by 6 bases; bases with no gene match: 7. The CDR3 has 15 residues. The CDR3 here is CASRPDRVDTGELFF. CDR3 coding DNA: TGTGCCAGCAGGCCCGACAGGGTCGACACCGGGGAGCTGTTTTTT.

V usage is TRBV19 and J usage is TRBJ1-5; 9 bases match TRBD1. Germline CDR1 LNHDA, CDR2 SQIVND (reference sequence). The CDR3 spans 15 residues. Losses at the gene ends were 3 bases for V and 6 bases for J; bases not matched to a gene: 6. For the CDR3, the DNA is TGTGCCAGTAGTATGGGACAGGGTCAGGTTCAGCCCCAGCATTTT. The encoded protein is CASSMGQGQVQPQHF.

The chain is built from TRBV4-2 and TRBJ1-2; D unresolved. This CDR3 is 16 amino acids long. Per the germline V gene, CDR1 is LGHNA and CDR2 is YNFKEQ. Trimming left V 0 bases short and J 4 bases short, with 15 bases between. The CDR3 protein is CASSQDFGRTLYGYTF. The CDR3 DNA follows: TGTGCCAGCAGCCAAGATTTCGGCAGAACCCTCTATGGCTACACCTTC.

V gene TRBV27 combines with J gene TRBJ1-5; D is possibly TRBD1 (5 bases). This CDR3 comprises 14 residues. Trimming took off 3 bases at V and 4 bases at J, with 10 bases between the two ends. Germline V lookup: CDR1 MNHEY, CDR2 SMNVEV (reference sequence). CDR3 loop: CASSFQGRNQPQHF. DNA of the CDR3: TGTGCCAGCAGTTTCCAGGGTAGGAATCAGCCCCAGCATTTT.

J is TRBJ2-3 and V is TRBV5-8, with D perhaps TRBD2 (7 bases). Per the germline V gene, CDR1 is SGHTS and CDR2 is YDEGEE. The CDR3 length is 15 residues. Deletions cut 6 bases from V and 5 bases from J, with 19 bases between. The DNA of the CDR3 is TGTGCCAGCAAACGGGCGGGGGCCGGAATAGATACGCAGTATTTT. Translated, it gives CASKRAGAGIDTQYF.

The chain employs TRBV7-8 and TRBJ1-3; no definite D call. The CDR3 contains 17 residues. V was pared by 5 bases and J by 2 bases, with 19 bases between. Looked up from germline, CDR1 is SGHVS and CDR2 is FQNEAQ. CDR3 nucleotides: TGTGCCAGCAGCGTTAAAAGAGGGATAAACCCTGGAAACACCATATATTTT. It encodes CASSVKRGINPGNTIYF.

Only one count was recorded for this clone. The chain links TRBV4-1 to TRBJ1-1; 8 positions match TRBD1. The CDR3 runs 15 residues. CDR1 is MGHRA and CDR2 is YSYEKL in the germline V gene. The V gene end was trimmed by 4 bases and the J gene end by 4 bases; junction bases not matched to a gene: 8. For the CDR3, the DNA is TGCGCCAGCAGCCCCCGGACAGGGTTCGGCACTGAAGCTTTCTTT. Protein: CASSPRTGFGTEAFF.

The chain employs TRBV6-2 or TRBV6-3 and TRBJ2-6; weak D call: TRBD1 (5 bases). Deletions cut 6 bases from V and 0 bases from J, with 9 bases between. This CDR3 spans 15 amino acids. The germline gives CDR1 MNHEY, CDR2 SVGEGT. CDR3 loop: CASSVDSSGANVLTF. The CDR3 region has the DNA TGTGCCAGCAGCGTCGACAGCTCTGGGGCCAACGTCCTGACTTTC.